The 14 T cell receptor beta chains below were found in one sample sequenced in a study of T cell responses to AZD1222 COVID-19 vaccine. The assay was immunoSEQ multiplex PCR, and TCRdb's table has in-frame clones only and misses some. The sample includes 100,000 to 150,000 clones, approximately 92% seen only once; the top ten take about 1.1%. This specimen was peripheral blood, taken on day 0 of AZD1222 vaccination. All receptors derive from an adult in good health.

This chain connects TRBV7-6 to TRBJ1-1; 8 positions match TRBD1. The CDR3 is 16 amino acids. Germline CDR1 and CDR2: SGHVS and FNYEAQ. Trimming at V came to 5 bases and at J to 1 base, leaving 9 bases not matched to a gene. The CDR3 DNA reads as TGTGCCAGCAGCCCTGGACAGGGAGGGGGGAACACTGAAGCTTTCTTT. Amino acids: CASSPGQGGGNTEAFF. Full variable domain (remainder filled in from reference TRBV7-6 and TRBJ1-1): GAGVSQSPRYKVTKRGQDVALRCDPISGHVSLYWYRQALGQGPEFLTYFNYEAQQDKSGLPNDRFSAERPEGSISTLTIQRTEQRDSAMYRCASSPGQGGGNTEAFFGQGTRLTVV.

The chain has TRBV5-1 and TRBJ2-5, with D possibly TRBD2 on 5 matching bases. This CDR3 spans 13 amino acids. V lost 4 bases to trimming and J lost 2 bases, with 9 bases between them. Germline V gene sequence: CDR1 SGHRS, CDR2 YFSETQ. The CDR3 reads CASSKAVQETQYF. As DNA, the CDR3 is TGCGCCAGCAGCAAAGCGGTACAAGAGACCCAGTACTTC. The full variable domain, with the rest looked up from reference TRBV5-1 and TRBJ2-5, is KAGVTQTPRYLIKTRGQQVTLSCSPISGHRSVSWYQQTPGQGLQFLFEYFSETQRNKGNFPGRFSGRQFSNSRSEMNVSTLELGDSALYLCASSKAVQETQYFGPGTRLLVL.

The chain recombines TRBV4-2 with TRBJ2-5; the match to TRBD2 covers 8 bases. Germline V gives CDR1 LGHNA, CDR2 YNFKEQ. This CDR3 has 16 amino acids. V was pared by 0 bases and J by 2 bases, with 5 bases of the junction left unmatched. In nucleotides, the CDR3 is TGTGCCAGCAGCCAAGATATAGCGGGGCCTCAAGAGACCCAGTACTTC. Residues: CASSQDIAGPQETQYF.

The V gene is TRBV19, the J gene TRBJ1-2; D perhaps matches TRBD1 (5 bases). CDR1 LNHDA and CDR2 SQIVND come from the germline V gene (reference sequence). V was pared by 0 bases and J by 4 bases, with 12 bases between. The CDR3 totals 15 residues. The CDR3 reads CASSIDASGVYGYTF. CDR3 sequence (DNA): TGTGCCAGTAGTATAGACGCGTCGGGGGTCTATGGCTACACCTTC.

The sample holds a few counts of this clone. At the DNA level, this CDR3 is encoded by other sequences in the same sample as well. CDR3 sequence: CASSLGQGYNEQFF. The CDR3 coding sequence is TGCGCCAGCAGCTTGGGACAGGGCTACAATGAGCAGTTCTTC. This sequence joins TRBV5-1 and TRBJ2-1; TRBD1 aligns across 7 bases. The CDR3 loop spans 14 amino acids. J lost 3 bases, V lost 0 bases, and 0 bases had no gene match. Germline CDR1 is SGHRS and CDR2 is YFSETQ.

CDR3 sequence: CASSLDFRDPTYEQYF. The CDR3 DNA reads TGTGCCAGCTCGCTGGACTTCCGGGATCCAACCTACGAGCAGTACTTC. The rearrangement joins TRBV18 to TRBJ2-7; a weak D match, TRBD2 (5 bases). Between the trimmed V and J ends, which lost 6 bases and 2 bases, there was a span of 20 bases. Germline V gene data show CDR1 as KGHSH and CDR2 as LQKENI. The CDR3 length is 16 residues.

The chain carries TRBV3-1 (or the pseudogene TRBV3-2) and TRBJ2-7; a weak D match, TRBD2 (5 bases). Between the trimmed V and J ends, which lost 3 bases and 1 base, there was a span of 25 bases. Germline CDR1 LGHDT, CDR2 YNNKEL (reference sequence). The CDR3 loop spans 19 amino acids. The CDR3 loop reads CASSQGSAELRAQSYEQYF. Here the CDR3 DNA reads TGTGCCAGCAGCCAGGGGAGCGCGGAGCTCCGGGCGCAGTCCTACGAGCAGTACTTC.

The V and J genes are TRBV5-1 and TRBJ1-1, with a weak D call TRBD1 (6 bases). CDR1 is SGHRS and CDR2 is YFSETQ in the germline V gene. The CDR3 spans 13 residues. The V end was cut by 3 bases, the J end by 2 bases, with 8 bases between. CDR3 sequence reads: CASSWTANTEAFF. Here the CDR3 DNA reads TGCGCCAGCAGCTGGACAGCAAACACTGAAGCTTTCTTT.

The chain has TRBV4-1 and TRBJ1-3; D might be TRBD1 (5 bases). The CDR3 is 17 amino acids. Germline CDR1 and CDR2: MGHRA and YSYEKL. Trimming removed 1 base at V and 0 bases at J, with 13 bases between. This CDR3 is CASSQVPTRGSGNTIYF. The DNA for the CDR3 is TGCGCCAGCAGCCAAGTTCCAACAAGGGGCTCTGGAAACACCATATATTTT.

This chain connects TRBV6-5 to TRBJ1-2, with 7 bases fitting TRBD1. CDR1 is MNHEY and CDR2 is SVGAGI in the germline V gene. The CDR3 loop spans 15 amino acids. Trimming removed 6 bases from V and 6 bases from J; junction bases left unmatched: 13. The CDR3 region is CASSQQGRSRNGYTF. CDR3 coding DNA: TGTGCCAGCAGCCAACAGGGGCGGTCGAGGAATGGCTACACCTTC.

The V gene is TRBV5-1, the J gene TRBJ1-1, with D unclear. The CDR3 loop spans 14 amino acids. Germline CDR1 and CDR2: SGHRS and YFSETQ. The ends were cut back, 4 bases at V and 5 bases at J, with 15 bases in the middle. For the CDR3, the DNA is TGCGCCAGCAGCCCGGACGGTCCTAAGACTGAAGCTTTCTTT. It translates to CASSPDGPKTEAFF.

The chain is built from TRBV2 and TRBJ1-4; D gene unclear. From germline, CDR1 is SNHLY and CDR2 FYNNEI. Trimming left V 8 bases short and J 10 bases short, with 17 bases between. CDR3 length: 13 residues. The CDR3 nucleotides are TGTGCCAGCGGACGTGGGCAGGCGCTAAAACTGTTTTTT. As protein: CASGRGQALKLFF.

A few counts support this clone. This chain joins TRBV30 and TRBJ1-5; possibly TRBD1 for D (5 bases). CDR3 length equals 15 residues. CDR1 and CDR2 from the germline V gene are GTSNPN and SVGIG (reference sequence). V lost 3 bases and J 1 base, leaving 13 bases between the germline ends. The CDR3 is CAWSPVGASNQPQHF. The CDR3 region has the DNA TGTGCCTGGAGCCCAGTCGGGGCGAGCAATCAGCCCCAGCATTTT.

This chain uses TRBV27 with TRBJ1-1; D is perhaps TRBD1 (5 bases). This CDR3 spans 17 amino acids. In germline, CDR1 is MNHEY, CDR2 SMNVEV (reference sequence). Trimming cost V 1 base and J 3 bases, with 18 bases left between them. CDR3 nucleotides: TGTGCCAGCAGTTTATTCGGAACCGGGACGGCGGACACTGAAGCTTTCTTT. Its protein is CASSLFGTGTADTEAFF.